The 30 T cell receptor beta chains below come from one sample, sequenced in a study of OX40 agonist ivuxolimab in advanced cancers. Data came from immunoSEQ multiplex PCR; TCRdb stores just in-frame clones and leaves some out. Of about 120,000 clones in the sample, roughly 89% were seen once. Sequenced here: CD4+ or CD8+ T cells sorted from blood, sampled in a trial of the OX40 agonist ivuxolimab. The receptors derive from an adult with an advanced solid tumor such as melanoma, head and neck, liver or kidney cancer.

CDR3 region: CASSPGTGLSGNTIYF. DNA of the CDR3: TGTGCCAGCAGTCCCGGGACAGGGCTTTCTGGAAACACCATATATTTT. The V call is TRBV28, the J call TRBJ1-3, with 9 positions matching TRBD1. With 5 bases clipped from V and 1 base from J, the junction kept 6 bases outside the gene matches. Germline-derived CDR1 and CDR2 are MDHEN and SYDVKM. CDR3 length: 16 amino acids.

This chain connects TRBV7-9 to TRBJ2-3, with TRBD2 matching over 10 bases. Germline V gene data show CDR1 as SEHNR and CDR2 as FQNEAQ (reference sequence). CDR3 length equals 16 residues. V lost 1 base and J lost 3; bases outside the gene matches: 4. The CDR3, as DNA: TGTGCCAGCAGCTTAGAAGCTAGCGGGAGAACAGATACGCAGTATTTT. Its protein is CASSLEASGRTDTQYF.

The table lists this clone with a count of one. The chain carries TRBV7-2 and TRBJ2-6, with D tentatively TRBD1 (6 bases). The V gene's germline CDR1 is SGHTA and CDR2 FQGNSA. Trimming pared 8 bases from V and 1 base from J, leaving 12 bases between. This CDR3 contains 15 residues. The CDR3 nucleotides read TGTGCCAGCGGCACAGGGCGTTCTGGGGCCAACGTCCTGACTTTC. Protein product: CASGTGRSGANVLTF.

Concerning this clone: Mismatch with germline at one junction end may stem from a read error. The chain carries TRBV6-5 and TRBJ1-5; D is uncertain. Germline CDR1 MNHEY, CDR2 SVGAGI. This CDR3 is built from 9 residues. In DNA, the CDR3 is TGTGCCAGCAGAAGAATACGGGATTTT. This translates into CASRRIRDF.

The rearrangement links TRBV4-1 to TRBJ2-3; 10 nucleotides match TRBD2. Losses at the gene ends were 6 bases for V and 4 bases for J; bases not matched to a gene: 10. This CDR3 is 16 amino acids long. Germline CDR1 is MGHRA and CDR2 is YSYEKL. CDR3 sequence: CASRDQLAGESDTQYF. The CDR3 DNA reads TGCGCCAGCAGGGACCAGCTAGCGGGAGAATCAGATACGCAGTATTTT.

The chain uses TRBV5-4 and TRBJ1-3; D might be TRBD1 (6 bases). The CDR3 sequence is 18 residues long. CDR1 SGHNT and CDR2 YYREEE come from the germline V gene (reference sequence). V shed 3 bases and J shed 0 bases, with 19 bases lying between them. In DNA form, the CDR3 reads TGTGCCAGCAGCTGGGGGCCTTCTGGGGGGAACTCTGGAAACACCATATATTTT. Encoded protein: CASSWGPSGGNSGNTIYF. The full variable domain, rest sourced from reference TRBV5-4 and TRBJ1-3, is ETGVTQSPTHLIKTRGQQVTLRCSSQSGHNTVSWYQQALGQGPQFIFQYYREEENGRGNFPPRFSGLQFPNYSSELNVNALELDDSALYLCASSWGPSGGNSGNTIYFGEGSWLTVV.

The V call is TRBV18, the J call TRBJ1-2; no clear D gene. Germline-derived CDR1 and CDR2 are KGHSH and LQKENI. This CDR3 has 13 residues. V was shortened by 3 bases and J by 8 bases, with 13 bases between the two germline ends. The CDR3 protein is CASSPEEVLGYTF. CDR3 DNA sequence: TGTGCCAGCTCACCGGAAGAGGTTTTGGGCTACACCTTC.

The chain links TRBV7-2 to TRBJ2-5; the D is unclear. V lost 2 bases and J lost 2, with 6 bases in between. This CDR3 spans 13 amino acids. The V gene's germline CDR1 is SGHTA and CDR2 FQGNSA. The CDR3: CASSLLGQETQYF. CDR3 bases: TGTGCCAGCAGCTTATTGGGTCAAGAGACCCAGTACTTC.

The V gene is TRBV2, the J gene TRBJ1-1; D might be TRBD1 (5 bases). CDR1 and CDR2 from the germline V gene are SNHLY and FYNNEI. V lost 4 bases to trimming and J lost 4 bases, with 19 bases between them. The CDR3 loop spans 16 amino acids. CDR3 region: CASSADPPLGPTEAFF. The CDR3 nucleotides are TGTGCCAGCAGTGCGGACCCCCCCTTGGGGCCCACTGAAGCTTTCTTT.

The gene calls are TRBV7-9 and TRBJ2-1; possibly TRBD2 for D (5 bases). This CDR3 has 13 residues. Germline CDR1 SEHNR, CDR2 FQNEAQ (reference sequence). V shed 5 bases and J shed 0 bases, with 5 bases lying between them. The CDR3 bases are TGTGCCAGCAGCGGGAGCTCCTACAATGAGCAGTTCTTC. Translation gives CASSGSSYNEQFF.

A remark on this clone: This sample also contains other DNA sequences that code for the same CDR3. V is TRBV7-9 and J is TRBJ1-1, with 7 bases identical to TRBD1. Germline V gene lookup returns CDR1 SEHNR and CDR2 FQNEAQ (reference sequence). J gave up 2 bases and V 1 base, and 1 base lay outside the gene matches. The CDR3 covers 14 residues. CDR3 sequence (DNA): TGTGCCAGCAGCTTAGGACAGGGCAACACTGAAGCTTTCTTT. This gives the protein CASSLGQGNTEAFF.

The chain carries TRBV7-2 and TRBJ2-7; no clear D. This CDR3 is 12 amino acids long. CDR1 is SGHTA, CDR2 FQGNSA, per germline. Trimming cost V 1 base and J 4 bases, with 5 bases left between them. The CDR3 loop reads CASSLVTYEQYF. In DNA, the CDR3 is TGTGCCAGCAGCTTAGTTACATACGAGCAGTACTTC.

In DNA, the CDR3 is TGCGCCAGCAGCTTGGAGGCTTCCGAACAAGAGACCCAGTACTTC. Its translation: CASSLEASEQETQYF. The chain joins TRBV5-1 to TRBJ2-5; D is ambiguous. Germline CDR1 SGHRS, CDR2 YFSETQ. The CDR3 has 15 residues. V was clipped by 0 bases and J by 2 bases, with 11 bases between them.

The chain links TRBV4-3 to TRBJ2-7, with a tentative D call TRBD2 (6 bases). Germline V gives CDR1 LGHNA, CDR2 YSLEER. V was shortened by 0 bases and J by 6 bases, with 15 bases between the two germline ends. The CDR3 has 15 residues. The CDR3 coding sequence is TGCGCCAGCAGCCAAGATGGGTTAGGAGGGATCGAGCAGTACTTC. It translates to CASSQDGLGGIEQYF.

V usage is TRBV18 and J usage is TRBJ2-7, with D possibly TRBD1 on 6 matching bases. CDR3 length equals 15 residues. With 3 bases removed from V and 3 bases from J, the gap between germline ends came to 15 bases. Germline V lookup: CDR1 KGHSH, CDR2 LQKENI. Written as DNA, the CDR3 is TGTGCCAGCTCACCCGGGCTACAGGGAAGCTACGAGCAGTACTTC. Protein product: CASSPGLQGSYEQYF.

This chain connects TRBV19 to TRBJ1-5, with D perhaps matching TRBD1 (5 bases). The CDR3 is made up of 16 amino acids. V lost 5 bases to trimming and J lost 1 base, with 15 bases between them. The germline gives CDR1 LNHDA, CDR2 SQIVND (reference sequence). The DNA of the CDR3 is TGTGCCAGTAGTGACTCCAGGGTATTAAGCAATCAGCCCCAGCATTTT. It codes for CASSDSRVLSNQPQHF.

The CDR3 is CSVENEQNRMGYTF. As DNA, the CDR3 is TGCAGCGTTGAAAATGAACAAAATCGTATGGGCTACACCTTC. The chain combines TRBV29-1 with TRBJ1-2; D remains unclear. CDR3 length equals 14 residues. Trimming took off 2 bases at V and 8 bases at J, with 18 bases between the two ends. Germline V lookup: CDR1 SQVTM, CDR2 ANQGSEA.

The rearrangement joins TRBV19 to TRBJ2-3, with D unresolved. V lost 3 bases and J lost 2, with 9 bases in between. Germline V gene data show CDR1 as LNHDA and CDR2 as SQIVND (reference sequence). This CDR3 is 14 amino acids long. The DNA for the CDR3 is TGTGCCAGTAGTATTTCCAGAAACACAGATACGCAGTATTTT. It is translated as CASSISRNTDTQYF.

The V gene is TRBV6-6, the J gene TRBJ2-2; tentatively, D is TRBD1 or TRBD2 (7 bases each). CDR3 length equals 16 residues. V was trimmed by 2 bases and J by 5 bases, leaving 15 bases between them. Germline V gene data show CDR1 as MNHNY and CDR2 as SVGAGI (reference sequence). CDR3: CASSYPPGGGTGELFF. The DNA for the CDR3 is TGTGCCAGCAGTTACCCCCCAGGGGGGGGGACCGGGGAGCTGTTTTTT.

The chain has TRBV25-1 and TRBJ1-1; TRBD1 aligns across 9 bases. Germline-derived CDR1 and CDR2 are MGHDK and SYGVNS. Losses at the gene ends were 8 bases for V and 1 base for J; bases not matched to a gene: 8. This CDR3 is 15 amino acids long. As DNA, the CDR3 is TGTGCCAGCTCTGGACAGGGGAAGGGGAACACTGAAGCTTTCTTT. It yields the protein CASSGQGKGNTEAFF.

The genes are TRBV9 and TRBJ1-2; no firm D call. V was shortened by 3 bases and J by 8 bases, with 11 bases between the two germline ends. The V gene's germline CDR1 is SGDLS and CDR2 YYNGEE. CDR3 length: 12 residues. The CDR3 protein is CASSGDTGGYTF. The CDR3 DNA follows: TGTGCCAGCAGCGGAGACACTGGCGGCTACACCTTC.

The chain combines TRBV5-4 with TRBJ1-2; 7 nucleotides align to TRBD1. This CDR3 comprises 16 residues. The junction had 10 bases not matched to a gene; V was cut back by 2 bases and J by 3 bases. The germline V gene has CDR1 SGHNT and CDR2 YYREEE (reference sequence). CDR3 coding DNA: TGTGCCAGCAGCTTCGGACAGGAGGCCTCACACTATGGCTACACCTTC. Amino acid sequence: CASSFGQEASHYGYTF.

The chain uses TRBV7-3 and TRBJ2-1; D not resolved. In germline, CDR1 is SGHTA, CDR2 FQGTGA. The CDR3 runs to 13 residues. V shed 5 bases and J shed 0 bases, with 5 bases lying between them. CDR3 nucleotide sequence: TGTGCCAGCAGCCCGTACTCCTACAATGAGCAGTTCTTC. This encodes CASSPYSYNEQFF.

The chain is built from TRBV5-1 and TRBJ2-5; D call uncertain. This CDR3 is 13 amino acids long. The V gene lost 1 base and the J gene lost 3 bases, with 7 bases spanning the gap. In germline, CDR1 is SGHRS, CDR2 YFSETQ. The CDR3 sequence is CASSLKGEETQYF. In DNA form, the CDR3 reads TGCGCCAGCAGCTTGAAAGGTGAAGAGACCCAGTACTTC.

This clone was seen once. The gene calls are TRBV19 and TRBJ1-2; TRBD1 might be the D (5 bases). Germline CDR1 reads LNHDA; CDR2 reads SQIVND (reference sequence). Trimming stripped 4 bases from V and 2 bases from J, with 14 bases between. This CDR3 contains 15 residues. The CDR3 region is CASSTLDGTNYGYTF. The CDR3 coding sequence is TGTGCCAGTAGTACCCTGGACGGGACCAACTATGGCTACACCTTC.

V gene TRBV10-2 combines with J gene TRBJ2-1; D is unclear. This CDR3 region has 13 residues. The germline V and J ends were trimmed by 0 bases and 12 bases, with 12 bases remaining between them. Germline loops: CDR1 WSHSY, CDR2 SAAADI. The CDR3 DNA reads TGCGCCAGCAGTGAGTCATCGGAGCTAGTGCAGTTCTTC. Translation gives CASSESSELVQFF.

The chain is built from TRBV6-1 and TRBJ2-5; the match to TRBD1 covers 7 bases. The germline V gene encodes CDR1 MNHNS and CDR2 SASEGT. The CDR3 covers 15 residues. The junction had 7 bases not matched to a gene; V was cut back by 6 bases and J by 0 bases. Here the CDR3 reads CASSRQGSDQETQYF. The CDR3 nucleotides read TGTGCCAGCAGCCGACAGGGATCGGACCAAGAGACCCAGTACTTC.

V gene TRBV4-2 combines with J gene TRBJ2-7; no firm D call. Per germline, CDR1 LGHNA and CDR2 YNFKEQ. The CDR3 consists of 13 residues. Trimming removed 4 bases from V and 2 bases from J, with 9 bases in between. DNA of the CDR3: TGTGCCAGCAGCCCTGGGGATCCCTACGAGCAGTACTTC. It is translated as CASSPGDPYEQYF.

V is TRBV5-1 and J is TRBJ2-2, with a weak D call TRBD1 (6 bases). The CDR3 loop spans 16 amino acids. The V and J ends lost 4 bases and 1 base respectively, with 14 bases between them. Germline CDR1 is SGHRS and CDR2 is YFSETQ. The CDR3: CASSLTQQGNTGELFF. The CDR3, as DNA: TGCGCCAGCAGCCTGACCCAACAGGGGAACACCGGGGAGCTGTTTTTT.

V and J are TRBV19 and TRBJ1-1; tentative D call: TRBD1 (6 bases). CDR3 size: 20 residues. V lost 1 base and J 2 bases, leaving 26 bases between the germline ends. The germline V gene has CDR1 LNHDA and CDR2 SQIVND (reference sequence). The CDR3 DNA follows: TGTGCCAGTAGTATAGTAAGGCAGGGGAATATAAACAACTCAAACACTGAAGCTTTCTTT. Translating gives CASSIVRQGNINNSNTEAFF.